Presented here are 2 T cell receptor beta chains from one specimen sequenced in a study of cytomegalovirus exposure and HLA in healthy donors. Researchers ran the PCR with 60 Vbeta and 13 Jbeta primers. Measured with immunoSEQ multiplex PCR; TCRdb has only the in-frame clones, and not every one. Found here are about 69,000 clones, 70% to 80% of them singletons; the top ten hold around 3.3%. Sequencing input: PBMCs. The receptors were gathered from a man aged 18 to 30 in good health and CMV-seronegative.

The rearrangement uses TRBV10-3 and TRBJ1-3; 9 nucleotides agree with TRBD1. This CDR3 comprises 14 residues. The V and J ends lost 7 bases and 3 bases, in that order; junction bases with no gene match: 4. The germline CDR1 and CDR2 sequences are ENHRY and SYGVKD. CDR3 sequence: CAIKDRGVGNTIYF. In DNA form, the CDR3 reads TGTGCCATCAAAGACAGGGGGGTTGGAAACACCATATATTTT.

This chain uses TRBV28 with TRBJ2-7; possibly TRBD2 for D (6 bases). This CDR3 is 16 amino acids long. Germline V gene sequence: CDR1 MDHEN, CDR2 SYDVKM. Trimming removed 4 bases from V and 5 bases from J, with 21 bases in between. CDR3 in amino acids: CASSSTPGPRRDEQYF. CDR3 nucleotides: TGTGCCAGCAGTTCTACGCCGGGCCCTAGGAGGGACGAGCAGTACTTC.